This TCR beta chain was sequenced in a study of Ad26.COV2.S vaccination and SARS-CoV-2 variants. The overall study: Participants got Ad26.COV2.S intramuscularly, once or twice 56 days apart.

TCRdb keeps only in-frame clones here, not all; method: immunoSEQ multiplex PCR. The data contain about 450,000 clones, nearly 90% of them singletons. Treatment here: 15 to 20 received Ad26.COV2.S at low or high dose, single or two shots; 5 received placebo; per-sample allocation not given. Collection of samples fell on day 63 after the first vaccine or placebo injection. V shed 5 bases, J shed 2 bases, and the junction held 10 bases outside the gene matches. Germline CDR1 SGHAT, CDR2 FQNNGV. The CDR3 totals 16 residues. This chain uses TRBV11-2 with TRBJ2-3; 7 nucleotides agree with TRBD2. The sequence came from a person aged 18-60 years who received the Ad26.COV2.S COVID-19 vaccine or a placebo. Sequenced material: peripheral blood, taken in a trial of Ad26.COV2.S vaccine versus placebo. DNA of the CDR3: TGTGCCAGCAGCCTAGTAGCGGGTCTTAACACAGATACGCAGTATTTT. This sequence encodes CASSLVAGLNTDTQYF.